These T cell receptor beta chains were read from a single sample in a study of cytomegalovirus exposure and HLA in healthy donors. The assay was immunoSEQ multiplex PCR, and TCRdb's table has in-frame clones only and misses some. The top ten hold roughly 0.5% of the sample, which has 160,000 or so clones, approximately 80% seen once. Sequenced input: PBMCs. These receptors were obtained from a woman between 50 and 59 years old in good health and CMV-seronegative. The conserved cysteine and the conserved F or W are not part of the CDR3 here. Some rows have no size entry. The others give once, few or many, or a class for an expanded clone.

V: TRBV7-3; J: TRBJ2-3; size: NA; CDR3: ASSPPGLPDTQY
V: TRBV11-3; J: TRBJ2-3; size: NA; CDR3: ASSFDSNTDTQY
V: TRBV5-6; J: TRBJ2-5; size: NA; CDR3: ASSLISGGETQY
V: TRBV7-6; J: TRBJ1-3; size: NA; CDR3: ASRQQGNGNTIY
V: TRBV6-6; J: TRBJ1-5; size: NA; CDR3: ANRGQGANQPQH
V: TRBV28; J: TRBJ2-7; size: NA; CDR3: ASSRDPRYEQY
V: TRBV6-1; J: TRBJ2-2; size: few; CDR3: AGGTGNTGELF
V: TRBV6-6; J: TRBJ2-7; size: NA; CDR3: ASSYLLTGGKDEQY
V: TRBV4-1; J: TRBJ2-7; size: NA; CDR3: ASSPSSGNSYEQY
V: TRBV2; J: TRBJ2-3; size: NA; CDR3: ASGAFPTDTQY
V: TRBV4-1; J: TRBJ2-3; size: NA; CDR3: ASSQESRQGPTDTQY
V: TRBV18; J: TRBJ2-7; size: NA; CDR3: ASSPTGVEQY
V: TRBV28; J: TRBJ1-1; size: NA; CDR3: ASSFIEQGEAF
V: TRBV4-1; J: TRBJ2-3; size: NA; CDR3: ASSQAQGDTQY
V: TRBV5-6; J: TRBJ2-5; size: once; CDR3: ASSYGGPEKTQY
V: TRBV19; J: TRBJ2-1; size: NA; CDR3: ASMAPSAGNEQF
V: TRBV28; J: TRBJ1-1; size: NA; CDR3: ASSFFRASSF
V: TRBV4-1; J: TRBJ2-7; size: NA; CDR3: ASSPGGTLIYEQY
V: TRBV20-1; J: TRBJ1-2; size: NA; CDR3: SATALYGYT
V: TRBV18; J: TRBJ1-1; size: NA; CDR3: ASSPQVNTEAF
V: TRBV7-6; J: TRBJ2-2; size: NA; CDR3: ASSKGDRGTGELF
V: TRBV15; J: TRBJ1-1; size: NA; CDR3: ATSRGDRMNTEAF
V: TRBV28; J: TRBJ2-3; size: NA; CDR3: ASSWASGGSTDTQY
V: TRBV30; J: TRBJ1-4; size: NA; CDR3: AWSLEGTGKKLF
V: TRBV7-2; J: TRBJ2-1; size: NA; CDR3: ASSFTTSQHEQF
V: TRBV5-5; J: TRBJ1-3; size: NA; CDR3: ASSLEEGRNTIY
V: TRBV9; J: TRBJ2-1; size: NA; CDR3: ASSVKRGFDNEQF
V: TRBV5-1; J: TRBJ2-3; size: NA; CDR3: ASSLSGLTDTQY
V: TRBV29-1; J: TRBJ1-1; size: NA; CDR3: SAGQGSTEAF
V: TRBV4-3; J: TRBJ1-1; size: NA; CDR3: ASSQKAPDRVNTEAF
V: TRBV9; J: TRBJ1-2; size: NA; CDR3: ASSRGQLSGYT
V: TRBV5-6; J: TRBJ2-7; size: NA; CDR3: ASSLAGGGEPYEQY
V: TRBV10-1; J: TRBJ1-3; size: once; CDR3: AKSVLDYLSGNTIY
V: TRBV11-2; J: TRBJ1-2; size: NA; CDR3: ASSLDLGQGIYGYT
V: TRBV11-2; J: TRBJ2-7; size: NA; CDR3: ASSSGLAGSSYEQY
V: TRBV29-1; J: TRBJ2-3; size: NA; CDR3: SVEGGQGAFDSSDTQY
V: TRBV5-6; J: TRBJ2-7; size: NA; CDR3: ASSQGARSGEQY
V: TRBV18; J: TRBJ2-1; size: NA; CDR3: ASSPGTSGRSYNEQF
V: TRBV10-2; J: TRBJ2-3; size: NA; CDR3: ASRSFGSEFPRSTDTQY
V: TRBV10-3; J: TRBJ1-6; size: NA; CDR3: AISGPGLNSPLH
V: TRBV2; J: TRBJ2-3; size: NA; CDR3: ASILLAGTTDTQY
V: TRBV28; J: TRBJ1-5; size: NA; CDR3: ASSPGGSNQPQH
V: TRBV4-1; J: TRBJ2-3; size: NA; CDR3: ASSQALAGGFGTDTQY
V: TRBV28; J: TRBJ2-5; size: NA; CDR3: ASSFFAGHQETQY
V: TRBV5-4; J: TRBJ2-3; size: NA; CDR3: ASSVDSSSTDTQY
V: TRBV4-1; J: TRBJ1-3; size: NA; CDR3: ASSQVGDTIY
V: TRBV2; J: TRBJ2-3; size: NA; CDR3: ASRGLAGDTQY
V: TRBV7-3; J: TRBJ2-5; size: NA; CDR3: ASSFGVGIQETQY